The 25 T cell receptor beta chains given below trace back to one sample, sequenced in a study of siplizumab effects on memory and regulatory T cells. Assay used: immunoSEQ multiplex PCR; TCRdb lists only in-frame clones, some missing. The data show roughly 92,000 clones, roughly 94% seen once. The source material was non-Treg CD4+ T cells sorted from blood. The receptors were sampled from a human donor in good health.

The chain joins TRBV5-1 to TRBJ2-2; D gene unclear. CDR1 is SGHRS, CDR2 YFSETQ, per germline. The V end was cut by 4 bases, the J end by 2 bases, with 15 bases between. The CDR3 sequence is 16 residues long. The DNA of the CDR3 is TGCGCCAGCAGCAACCACGTGGGTTATAACACCGGGGAGCTGTTTTTT. Its protein is CASSNHVGYNTGELFF.

The genes are TRBV30 and TRBJ1-4; perhaps TRBD1 as D (6 bases). The CDR3 runs 15 residues. The germline gives CDR1 GTSNPN, CDR2 SVGIG (reference sequence). Trimming removed 4 bases at V and 3 bases at J, with 15 bases between. DNA for the CDR3: TGTGCCTGGAACAAACAGGGTTTCCCTAATGAAAAACTGTTTTTT. Amino acids: CAWNKQGFPNEKLFF.

This chain uses TRBV14 with TRBJ2-4; 9 nucleotides match TRBD2. Germline V CDR1 and CDR2: SGHDN, FVKESK. The junction had 6 bases not matched to a gene; V was cut back by 0 bases and J by 0 bases. The CDR3 sequence is 18 residues long. CDR3 amino acids: CASSQEALAGVAKNIQYF. CDR3 DNA: TGTGCCAGCAGCCAAGAGGCTTTAGCGGGAGTAGCCAAAAACATTCAGTACTTC.

CDR3 coding DNA: TGCGCCAGCAGCAACCCGGACAGGACGGCCTACGAGCAGTACTTC. It specifies CASSNPDRTAYEQYF. The gene calls are TRBV5-1 and TRBJ2-7; 7 positions agree with TRBD1. This CDR3 region has 15 residues. V trimming: 4 bases; J trimming: 2 bases; junction bases outside the gene matches: 9. CDR1 and CDR2 (germline): SGHRS, YFSETQ.

The CDR3 is CASSLGGLSTYNEQFF. For the CDR3, the DNA is TGTGCCAGCAGCTTAGGCGGCCTATCCACCTACAATGAGCAGTTCTTC. The chain has TRBV11-2 and TRBJ2-1; D unresolved. V lost 1 base and J 2 bases, leaving 12 bases between the germline ends. CDR1 and CDR2 from the germline V gene are SGHAT and FQNNGV. CDR3 size: 16 residues.

This rearrangement joins TRBV7-2 to TRBJ2-1; 11 nucleotides align to TRBD2. Germline V CDR1 and CDR2: SGHTA, FQGNSA. With V trimmed by 5 bases and J by 1 base, 4 bases remained unmatched. The CDR3 length is 16 residues. The CDR3 DNA reads TGTGCCAGCAGCCCCAGACTAGCGGGGTCCTACAATGAGCAGTTCTTC. Its translation: CASSPRLAGSYNEQFF.

CDR3 sequence reads: CASSARDEQYF. CDR3 bases: TGCGCCAGCAGCGCGAGGGACGAGCAGTACTTC. The chain uses TRBV5-1 and TRBJ2-7; D is possibly TRBD2 (5 bases). V lost 4 bases and J lost 5, with 7 bases in between. The CDR3 is 11 amino acids. Germline CDR1 SGHRS, CDR2 YFSETQ. The complete variable domain, with remaining parts taken from reference TRBV5-1 and TRBJ2-7, reads KAGVTQTPRYLIKTRGQQVTLSCSPISGHRSVSWYQQTPGQGLQFLFEYFSETQRNKGNFPGRFSGRQFSNSRSEMNVSTLELGDSALYLCASSARDEQYFGPGTRLTVT.

The V gene is TRBV19, the J gene TRBJ2-2, with TRBD2 as a possible D gene (5 bases). The CDR3 sequence is 13 residues long. V was cut by 10 bases and J by 1 base, with 10 bases left in between. Germline V gene lookup returns CDR1 LNHDA and CDR2 SQIVND (reference sequence). The DNA for the CDR3 is TGTGCCACGTCCGGGGTGAACACCGGGGAGCTGTTTTTT. Protein sequence: CATSGVNTGELFF.

The V call is TRBV5-1, the J call TRBJ1-3, with D uncertain. The CDR3 loop spans 15 amino acids. Trimming took 3 bases from V and 0 from J, leaving 10 bases between them. Germline-derived CDR1 and CDR2 are SGHRS and YFSETQ. DNA for the CDR3: TGCGCCAGCAGCTCCCTGGGCAGCTCTGGAAACACCATATATTTT. Translating it yields CASSSLGSSGNTIYF.

The V call is TRBV28, the J call TRBJ2-5, with TRBD1 as a possible D gene (7 bases). This CDR3 comprises 16 residues. Germline V gives CDR1 MDHEN, CDR2 SYDVKM. V lost 5 bases and J lost 4, with 20 bases in between. CDR3 DNA: TGTGCCAGCAGTAAGACAGGGAGGAGGGCCCCAGAGACCCAGTACTTC. Its translation is CASSKTGRRAPETQYF.

The chain has TRBV2 and TRBJ2-7, with no clear D. Trimming removed 3 bases at V and 1 base at J, with 10 bases between. Germline V gene sequence: CDR1 SNHLY, CDR2 FYNNEI. CDR3 length equals 14 residues. The CDR3, as DNA: TGTGCCAGCAGTGATCTTGTCATATCCTACGAGCAGTACTTC. Translation: CASSDLVISYEQYF.

CDR3 protein: CASSEGHRPYEQYF. CDR3 nucleotide sequence: TGCGCCAGCAGTGAAGGACATAGACCCTACGAGCAGTACTTC. The gene calls are TRBV10-1 and TRBJ2-7; perhaps TRBD1 as D (5 bases). Trimming cost V 3 bases and J 2 bases, with 11 bases left between them. There are 14 residues in the CDR3. Germline V gene sequence: CDR1 WNHNN, CDR2 SYGVQD (reference sequence).

The chain joins TRBV7-3 to TRBJ2-1, with D unclear. V shed 0 bases and J shed 2 bases, with 8 bases lying between them. The CDR3 spans 15 residues. CDR1 is SGHTA, CDR2 FQGTGA, per germline. The CDR3 is CASSLTGSPYNEQFF. The CDR3 DNA is TGTGCCAGCAGCTTAACCGGGTCCCCCTACAATGAGCAGTTCTTC.

The genes are TRBV28 and TRBJ1-6; 7 nucleotides agree with TRBD1. From germline, CDR1 is MDHEN and CDR2 SYDVKM. The V segment lost 5 bases and the J segment 0 bases; nucleotides outside the gene matches: 7. CDR3 length equals 17 residues. As DNA, the CDR3 is TGTGCCAGCAGTCCAAGGACAGGAAGCTCCTATAATTCACCCCTCCACTTT. It encodes CASSPRTGSSYNSPLHF.

The V and J genes are TRBV16 and TRBJ1-5; no definite D call. The V end was cut by 0 bases, the J end by 2 bases, with 11 bases between. Germline CDR1 and CDR2: KGHSY and FQNENV. This CDR3 is built from 16 residues. The CDR3, as DNA: TGTGCCAGCAGCCAATCTTCCGGGGAGGGCAATCAGCCCCAGCATTTT. Translation gives CASSQSSGEGNQPQHF.

The rearrangement uses TRBV20-1 and TRBJ2-5; D not resolved. CDR1 DFQATT and CDR2 SNEGSKA come from the germline V gene (reference sequence). V dropped 3 bases and J dropped 4 bases, with 6 bases sitting between them. The CDR3 has 11 residues. CDR3 residues: CSASLGETQYF. CDR3 bases: TGCAGTGCTAGCCTGGGAGAGACCCAGTACTTC.

This rearrangement joins TRBV5-1 to TRBJ1-1; 9 bases line up with TRBD1. In germline, CDR1 is SGHRS, CDR2 YFSETQ. The V segment lost 3 bases and the J segment 3 bases; nucleotides outside the gene matches: 0. CDR3 length: 13 amino acids. CDR3 loop: CASSWDRDTEAFF. CDR3 coding DNA: TGCGCCAGCAGCTGGGACAGGGACACTGAAGCTTTCTTT.

The chain combines TRBV2 with TRBJ1-6, with 9 nucleotides matching TRBD1. J gave up 7 bases and V 5 bases, and 6 bases lay outside the gene matches. The CDR3 covers 15 residues. Germline CDR1 reads SNHLY; CDR2 reads FYNNEI. The CDR3 loop reads CASSNTGTGNSPLHF. CDR3 DNA sequence: TGTGCCAGCAGTAATACCGGGACAGGGAATTCACCCCTCCACTTT.

This clone was observed once. The J gene is TRBJ1-6, the V gene TRBV11-2, with D maybe TRBD1 (5 bases). Germline CDR1 and CDR2: SGHAT and FQNNGV. The ends were cut back, 0 bases at V and 9 bases at J, with 12 bases in the middle. This CDR3 region has 15 residues. The CDR3 spells CASSLDTGFSSPLHF. The CDR3 region has the DNA TGTGCCAGCAGCTTAGATACAGGATTTTCTTCACCCCTCCACTTT.

V is TRBV27 and J is TRBJ2-1; D possibly corresponds to TRBD2 (5 bases). The length of the CDR3 is 14 residues. The germline V gene encodes CDR1 MNHEY and CDR2 SMNVEV (reference sequence). V gave up 5 bases and J gave up 4 bases, with 12 bases separating them. The CDR3 here is CASSLASLYNEQFF. The CDR3 DNA sequence: TGTGCCAGCAGTCTCGCTAGCCTATACAATGAGCAGTTCTTC.

The J gene is TRBJ1-2, the V gene TRBV6-1, with D maybe TRBD1 (6 bases). V lost 6 bases and J lost 6, with 17 bases in between. CDR3 length: 14 amino acids. The germline CDR1 and CDR2 sequences are MNHNS and SASEGT. CDR3 nucleotide sequence: TGTGCCAGCAGAGACTACAGGGAGATGGATGGCTACACCTTC. Encoded protein: CASRDYREMDGYTF.

This clone was counted a single time. This chain connects TRBV5-6 to TRBJ2-3; no firm D call. The CDR3 consists of 13 residues. The germline V and J ends were trimmed by 2 bases and 2 bases, with 6 bases remaining between them. Germline lookup yields CDR1 SGHDT and CDR2 YYEEEE. CDR3 nucleotides: TGTGCCAGCAGCTTAACTAACACAGATACGCAGTATTTT. Translation: CASSLTNTDTQYF.

This chain connects TRBV7-9 to TRBJ2-1; 7 nucleotides match TRBD1. CDR3 length equals 16 residues. The germline CDR1 and CDR2 sequences are SEHNR and FQNEAQ (reference sequence). The J segment lost 2 bases and the V segment lost 4 bases, leaving 8 bases of the junction unmatched. The chain's CDR3 is CASSSQRQGTYNEQFF. As DNA, the CDR3 is TGTGCCAGCAGCTCCCAAAGACAGGGTACCTACAATGAGCAGTTCTTC.

The chain uses TRBV14 and TRBJ2-6; D gene unclear. Trimming took off 7 bases at V and 0 bases at J, with 7 bases between the two ends. Looked up from germline, CDR1 is SGHDN and CDR2 is FVKESK. The CDR3 spans 14 residues. CDR3 in amino acids: CASKVVSGANVLTF. DNA of the CDR3: TGTGCCAGCAAGGTGGTCTCTGGGGCCAACGTCCTGACTTTC.

The rearrangement joins TRBV27 to TRBJ2-2, with D perhaps matching TRBD1 or TRBD2 (5 bases each). Germline V CDR1 and CDR2: MNHEY, SMNVEV (reference sequence). The CDR3 loop spans 17 amino acids. The V gene lost 6 bases and the J gene lost 0 bases, with 17 bases spanning the gap. The chain's CDR3 is CASRRNGVGANTGELFF. CDR3 DNA sequence: TGTGCCAGCAGACGAAACGGGGTAGGGGCGAACACCGGGGAGCTGTTTTTT.